Only a few counts were recorded for the clone carrying this TCR beta chain. Other DNA sequences in this sample translate to the same CDR3. This entry belongs to a study of blood T cell repertoires in COVID-19. Study information: Some COVID-19 samples were acute and others convalescent; all came from the United States, Italy and Spain. PBMCs, B-cell-depleted T cells, or T cells were the source of the cDNA or gDNA that made up the material.

Produced via immunoSEQ multiplex PCR; TCRdb's table is partial and in-frame only. The sample has 70,000 or so clones; 65% to 85% are singletons. The length of the CDR3 is 17 residues. Germline CDR1 reads SGHRS; CDR2 reads YFSETQ. V lost 0 bases to trimming and J lost 0 bases; unmatched junction nucleotides: 6. The rearrangement joins TRBV5-1 to TRBJ2-3; 8 bases agree with TRBD1. The sequence came from a man in his sixties with acute or convalescent COVID-19. Sequencing was carried out using peripheral blood. The CDR3 spells CASSLGHRDRSTDTQYF. Here the CDR3 DNA reads TGCGCCAGCAGCTTGGGGCACCGGGACAGGAGCACAGATACGCAGTATTTT. The complete variable domain, with remaining parts taken from reference TRBV5-1 and TRBJ2-3, reads KAGVTQTPRYLIKTRGQQVTLSCSPISGHRSVSWYQQTPGQGLQFLFEYFSETQRNKGNFPGRFSGRQFSNSRSEMNVSTLELGDSALYLCASSLGHRDRSTDTQYFGPGTRLTVL.